Shown below are 15 T cell receptor beta chains from a single sample sequenced in a study of cytomegalovirus exposure and HLA in healthy donors. 60 Vbeta and 13 Jbeta primers were used in PCR. TCRdb keeps only in-frame clones here, not all; method: immunoSEQ multiplex PCR. The top ten hold about an eighth of the sample, which has 150,000 or so clones, over 65% seen once. Sequenced: PBMCs. The receptor source for this set is a man between 40 and 49 years old in good health and CMV-seropositive.

This chain joins TRBV4-1 and TRBJ2-5, with 8 positions matching TRBD1. The length of the CDR3 is 14 residues. The V segment lost 2 bases and the J segment 4 bases; nucleotides outside the gene matches: 3. CDR1 and CDR2 from the germline V gene are MGHRA and YSYEKL. The CDR3 DNA follows: TGCGCCAGCAGCCAAACGACAGGGGTAGAGACCCAGTACTTC. Amino acids: CASSQTTGVETQYF.

The chain carries TRBV27 and TRBJ1-5, with D perhaps TRBD1 (5 bases). CDR1 MNHEY and CDR2 SMNVEV come from the germline V gene (reference sequence). V was pared by 5 bases and J by 9 bases, with 11 bases between. CDR3 length equals 12 residues. CDR3 nucleotide sequence: TGTGCCAGCAGTCCCGACGGGGGGCCCCAGCATTTT. It codes for CASSPDGGPQHF.

V is TRBV29-1 and J is TRBJ1-2; TRBD1 matches 10 bases. The CDR3 has 12 amino acids. Losses at the gene ends were 5 bases for V and 5 bases for J; bases not matched to a gene: 2. CDR1 is SQVTM, CDR2 ANQGSEA, per germline. The DNA of the CDR3 is TGCAGCGTTCGGGACAGGGGTTATGGCTACACCTTC. Translation gives CSVRDRGYGYTF.

V gene TRBV7-3 combines with J gene TRBJ2-1, with 8 bases aligning to TRBD2. Looked up from germline, CDR1 is SGHTA and CDR2 is FQGTGA. V trimming: 1 base; J trimming: 7 bases; junction bases outside the gene matches: 12. The CDR3 totals 17 residues. CDR3 region: CASSLRPLAGGGNEQFF. CDR3 in DNA: TGTGCCAGCAGCTTAAGGCCGTTGGCGGGAGGTGGAAATGAGCAGTTCTTC.

The chain has TRBV7-9 and TRBJ2-4; 7 bases are shared with TRBD1. V shed 5 bases and J 1 base; nucleotides not matched to a gene: 8. Germline V lookup: CDR1 SEHNR, CDR2 FQNEAQ (reference sequence). This CDR3 has 16 residues. CDR3 protein: CASSPGTGAAKNIQYF. The DNA of the CDR3 is TGTGCCAGCAGCCCGGGCACAGGGGCTGCCAAAAACATTCAGTACTTC.

The chain links TRBV7-2 to TRBJ2-3; TRBD2 matches at 12 bases. V shed 3 bases and J 4 bases; nucleotides not matched to a gene: 2. The CDR3 covers 15 residues. The germline CDR1 and CDR2 sequences are SGHTA and FQGNSA. The CDR3 coding sequence is TGTGCCAGCAGCTTGACTAGCGGGAGAGCAGATACGCAGTATTTT. It yields the protein CASSLTSGRADTQYF.

The chain employs TRBV10-3 and TRBJ2-5; D unclear. CDR1 is ENHRY, CDR2 SYGVKD, per germline. Trimming pared 1 base from V and 1 base from J, leaving 4 bases between. CDR3 length equals 13 residues. The CDR3 sequence: CAISEYSQETQYF. The CDR3 DNA sequence: TGTGCCATCAGTGAGTACAGCCAAGAGACCCAGTACTTC.

A few counts support this clone. This chain uses TRBV13 with TRBJ2-1; no definite D call. Trimming removed 4 bases from V and 4 bases from J, with 8 bases in between. Germline V gives CDR1 PRHDT, CDR2 FYEKMQ (reference sequence). CDR3 length: 13 amino acids. The DNA of the CDR3 is TGTGCCAGCAGCTCCACAATGTACAATGAGCAGTTCTTC. Its protein is CASSSTMYNEQFF. Complete variable domain (other parts from reference TRBV13 and TRBJ2-1): AAGVIQSPRHLIKEKRETATLKCYPIPRHDTVYWYQQGPGQDPQFLISFYEKMQSDKGSIPDRFSAQQFSDYHSELNMSSLELGDSALYFCASSSTMYNEQFFGPGTRLTVL.

The table lists this clone with a few counts. The chain is built from TRBV4-2 and TRBJ1-2; weak D call: TRBD1 (6 bases). The V and J ends lost 8 bases and 4 bases respectively, with 14 bases between them. Looked up from germline, CDR1 is LGHNA and CDR2 is YNFKEQ. This CDR3 contains 13 residues. The CDR3 DNA reads TGTGCCAGCGCGGGGGGCCAGCTCTATGGCTACACCTTC. This encodes CASAGGQLYGYTF.

V is TRBV6-6 and J is TRBJ1-5; D remains unclear. V gave up 2 bases and J gave up 7 bases, with 9 bases separating them. In germline, CDR1 is MNHNY, CDR2 SVGAGI (reference sequence). This CDR3 has 13 amino acids. The DNA for the CDR3 is TGTGCCAGCAGTTACGCAGGTACACAGCCCCAGCATTTT. It encodes CASSYAGTQPQHF.

In its sample, this clone was seen once. The V and J genes are TRBV18 and TRBJ1-5, with D possibly TRBD1 on 6 matching bases. Germline V lookup: CDR1 KGHSH, CDR2 LQKENI. V lost 6 bases and J 5 bases, leaving 11 bases between the germline ends. The CDR3 sequence is 13 residues long. CDR3 sequence (DNA): TGTGCCAGCTCCCAGGGGTCGGATCAGCCCCAGCATTTT. Its translation is CASSQGSDQPQHF. Complete variable domain (other parts from reference TRBV18 and TRBJ1-5): NAGVMQNPRHLVRRRGQEARLRCSPMKGHSHVYWYRQLPEEGLKFMVYLQKENIIDESGMPKERFSAEFPKEGPSILRIQQVVRGDSAAYFCASSQGSDQPQHFGDGTRLSIL.

This chain uses TRBV2 with TRBJ2-5, with a tentative D call TRBD1 (5 bases). Germline V gene data show CDR1 as SNHLY and CDR2 as FYNNEI. V was clipped by 4 bases and J by 4 bases, with 7 bases between them. The CDR3 is 12 residues long. The chain's CDR3 is CASSGRGETQYF. In DNA form, the CDR3 reads TGTGCCAGCAGTGGTAGGGGAGAGACCCAGTACTTC.

This chain uses TRBV6-1 with TRBJ1-2; weak D call: TRBD1 (5 bases). With 0 bases removed from V and 4 bases from J, the gap between germline ends came to 12 bases. The CDR3 has 15 amino acids. Germline assignment: CDR1 MNHNS and CDR2 SASEGT. The CDR3 sequence: CASSEAADSLYGYTF. The CDR3 DNA reads as TGTGCCAGCAGTGAAGCTGCTGACAGCCTCTATGGCTACACCTTC.

CDR3 region: CASSQRAESYEQYF. CDR3 sequence (DNA): TGCGCCAGCAGCCAGCGGGCGGAGAGTTACGAGCAGTACTTC. The chain is built from TRBV4-1 and TRBJ2-7; perhaps TRBD2 as D (5 bases). Germline V gene data show CDR1 as MGHRA and CDR2 as YSYEKL. This CDR3 region has 14 residues. The V end was cut by 3 bases, the J end by 4 bases, with 13 bases between.

The V call is TRBV5-1, the J call TRBJ2-5; 8 positions match TRBD1. CDR3 length: 14 amino acids. Germline trimming cut 9 bases from V and 5 bases from J; bases unmatched to any gene: 12. Per the germline V gene, CDR1 is SGHRS and CDR2 is YFSETQ. The CDR3 reads CATKRPGGTETQYF. Written as DNA, the CDR3 is TGCGCCACCAAACGTCCAGGGGGCACGGAGACCCAGTACTTC.